This T cell receptor beta chain derives from a study of neurological immune-mediated disorders. Study-wide points: The absence of shared CDR3 amino acid sequences among expanded clones across subjects suggests private repertoires in all groups. Healthy controls had more TCR clonal expansion than multiple sclerosis, which showed the least, whereas HTLV-1-associated myelopathy showed the most.

This clonotype was counted ten times or more. Its cognate antigen is unknown. V shed 3 bases and J 0 bases; nucleotides not matched to a gene: 4. Germline V gene sequence: CDR1 SGHRS, CDR2 YFSETQ. This CDR3 comprises 15 residues. The time point here: technical triplicate 3. Each TCR transcript was tagged with a 10-nucleotide random UMI during 5'RACE. The authors obtained over 180 million TCR-beta sequences from 15-18 subjects per sequencing run. MiXCR, run by TCRdb on the 5' RACE reads, gives a single entry per CDR3 protein. Among 45,000 or so distinct CDR3 sequences listed, 20% to 25% were seen once. The chain has TRBV5-1 and TRBJ2-3; TRBD2 aligns across 7 bases. The origin of this receptor is a man in his 60s with HTLV-1-associated myelopathy (HAM/TSP). Sequenced material: PBMCs. The CDR3 reads CASSSLASSTDTQYF. CDR3 coding DNA: TGCGCCAGCAGCTCACTAGCGAGCAGCACAGATACGCAGTATTTT.